This TCR beta chain derives from a study of blood T cell repertoires in COVID-19. Looking at the study overall: Samples representing acute and convalescent COVID-19 were sourced from the United States, Italy and Spain. T cells, B-cell-depleted T cells, or PBMCs provided the cDNA or gDNA that served as material.

Per the study methods: Using reference gene primer amplification, nucleated cell counts were estimated. Clones were read by immunoSEQ multiplex PCR, and TCRdb kept only the in-frame ones, dropping some. From that table come the V and J calls and clone size; the DNA was used to work out D and trimming. The sample yields roughly 500,000 clones, 89% seen once. Between the trimmed V and J ends, which lost 7 bases and 2 bases, there was a span of 9 bases. Per germline, CDR1 MNHEY and CDR2 SVGAGI. This CDR3 has 12 residues. Sequences were obtained from peripheral blood. The chain combines TRBV6-5 with TRBJ2-7; D is unclear. The clonotype comes from a man younger than 35 with COVID-19, enrolled during active disease. The CDR3: CASKPQTYEQYF. CDR3 in DNA: TGTGCCAGCAAGCCCCAAACCTACGAGCAGTACTTC.